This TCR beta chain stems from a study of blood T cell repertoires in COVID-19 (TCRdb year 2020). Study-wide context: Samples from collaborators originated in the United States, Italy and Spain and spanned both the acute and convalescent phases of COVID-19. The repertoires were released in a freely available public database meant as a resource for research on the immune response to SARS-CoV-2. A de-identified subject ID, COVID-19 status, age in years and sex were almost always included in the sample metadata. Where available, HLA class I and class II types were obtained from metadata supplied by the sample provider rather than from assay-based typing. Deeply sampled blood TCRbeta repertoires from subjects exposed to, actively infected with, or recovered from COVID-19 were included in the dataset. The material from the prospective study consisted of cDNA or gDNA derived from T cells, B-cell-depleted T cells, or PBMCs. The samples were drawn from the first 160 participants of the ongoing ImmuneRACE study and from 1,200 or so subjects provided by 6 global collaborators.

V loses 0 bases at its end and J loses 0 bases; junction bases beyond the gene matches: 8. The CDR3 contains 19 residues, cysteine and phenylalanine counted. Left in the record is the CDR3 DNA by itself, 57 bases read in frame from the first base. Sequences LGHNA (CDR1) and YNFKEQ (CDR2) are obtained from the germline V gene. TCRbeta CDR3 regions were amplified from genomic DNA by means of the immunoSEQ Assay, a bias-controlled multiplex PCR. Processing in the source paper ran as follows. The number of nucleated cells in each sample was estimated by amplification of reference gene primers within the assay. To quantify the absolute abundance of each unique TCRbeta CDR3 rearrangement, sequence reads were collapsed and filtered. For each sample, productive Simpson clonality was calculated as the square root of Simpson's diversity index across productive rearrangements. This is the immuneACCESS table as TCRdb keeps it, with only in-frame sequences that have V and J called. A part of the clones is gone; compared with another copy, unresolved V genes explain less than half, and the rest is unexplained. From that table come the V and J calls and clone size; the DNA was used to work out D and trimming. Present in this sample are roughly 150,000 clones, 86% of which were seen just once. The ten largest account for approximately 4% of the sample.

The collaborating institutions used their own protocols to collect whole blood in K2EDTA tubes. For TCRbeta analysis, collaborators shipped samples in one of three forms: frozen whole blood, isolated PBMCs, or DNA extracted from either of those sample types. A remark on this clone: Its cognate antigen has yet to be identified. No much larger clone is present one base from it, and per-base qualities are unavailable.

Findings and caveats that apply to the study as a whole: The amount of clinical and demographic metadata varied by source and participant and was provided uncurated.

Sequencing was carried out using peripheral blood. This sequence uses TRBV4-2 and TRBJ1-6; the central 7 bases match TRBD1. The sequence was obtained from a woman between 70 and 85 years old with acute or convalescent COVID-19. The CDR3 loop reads CASSQEVRGKSSYNSPLHF. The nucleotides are TGTGCCAGCAGCCAAGAGGTCAGGGGGAAAAGCTCCTATAATTCACCCCTCCACTTT.